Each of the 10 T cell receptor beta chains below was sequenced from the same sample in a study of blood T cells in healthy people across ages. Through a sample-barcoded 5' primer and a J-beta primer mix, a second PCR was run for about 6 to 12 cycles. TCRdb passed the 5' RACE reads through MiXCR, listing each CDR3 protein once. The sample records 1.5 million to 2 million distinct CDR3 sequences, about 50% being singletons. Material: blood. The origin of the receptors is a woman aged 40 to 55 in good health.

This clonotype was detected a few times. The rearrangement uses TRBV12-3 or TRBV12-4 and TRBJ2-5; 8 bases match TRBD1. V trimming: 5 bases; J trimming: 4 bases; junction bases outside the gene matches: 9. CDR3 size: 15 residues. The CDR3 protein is CASSEMDRDGETQYF. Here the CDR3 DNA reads TGTGCCAGCAGTGAAATGGACAGGGATGGAGAGACCCAGTACTTC.

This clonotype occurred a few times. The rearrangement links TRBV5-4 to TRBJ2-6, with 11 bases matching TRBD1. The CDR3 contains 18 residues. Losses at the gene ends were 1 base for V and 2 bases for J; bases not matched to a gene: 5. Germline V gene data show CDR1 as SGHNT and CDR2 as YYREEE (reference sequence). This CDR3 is CASSLFGQGAAGANVLTF. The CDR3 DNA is TGTGCCAGCAGCTTGTTCGGACAGGGGGCGGCTGGGGCCAACGTCCTGACTTTC.

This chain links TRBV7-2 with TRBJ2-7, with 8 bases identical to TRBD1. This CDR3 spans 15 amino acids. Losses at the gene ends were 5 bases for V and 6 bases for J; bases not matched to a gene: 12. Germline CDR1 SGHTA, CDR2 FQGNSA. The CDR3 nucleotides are TGTGCCAGCAGCAGGACCGGGACAGGCTTCACCGAGCAGTACTTC. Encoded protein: CASSRTGTGFTEQYF.

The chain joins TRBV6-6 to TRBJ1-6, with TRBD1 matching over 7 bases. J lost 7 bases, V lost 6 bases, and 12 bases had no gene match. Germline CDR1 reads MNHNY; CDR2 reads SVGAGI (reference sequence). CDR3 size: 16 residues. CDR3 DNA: TGTGCCAGCAGCCAGGGACCGGGACAGAGAAATTCACCCCTCCACTTT. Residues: CASSQGPGQRNSPLHF.

This chain's CDR3 is CASRGRRQGQNYGYTF. CDR3 nucleotides: TGTGCCAGCAGGGGACGGAGACAGGGACAAAACTATGGCTACACCTTC. The chain uses TRBV6-5 and TRBJ1-2, with 7 nucleotides matching TRBD1. With V trimmed by 6 bases and J by 2 bases, 12 bases remained unmatched. The CDR3 is 16 amino acids. Germline CDR1 is MNHEY and CDR2 is SVGAGI.

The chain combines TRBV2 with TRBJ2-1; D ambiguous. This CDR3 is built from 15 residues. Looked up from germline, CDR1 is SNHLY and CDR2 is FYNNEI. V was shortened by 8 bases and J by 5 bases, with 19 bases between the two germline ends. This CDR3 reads CASPGRHPGDNEQFF. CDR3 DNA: TGTGCCAGCCCCGGTCGACACCCTGGGGACAATGAGCAGTTCTTC. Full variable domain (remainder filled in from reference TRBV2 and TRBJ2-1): EPEVTQTPSHQVTQMGQEVILRCVPISNHLYFYWYRQILGQKVEFLVSFYNNEISEKSEIFDDQFSVERPDGSNFTLKIRSTKLEDSAMYFCASPGRHPGDNEQFFGPGTRLTVL.

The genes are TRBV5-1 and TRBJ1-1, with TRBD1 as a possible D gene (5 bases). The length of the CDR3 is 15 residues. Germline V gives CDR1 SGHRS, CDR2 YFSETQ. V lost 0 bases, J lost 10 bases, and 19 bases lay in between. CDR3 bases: TGCGCCAGCAGCTTGGTGGTAGGGACCGGGACGGGAGCTTTCTTT. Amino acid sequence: CASSLVVGTGTGAFF.

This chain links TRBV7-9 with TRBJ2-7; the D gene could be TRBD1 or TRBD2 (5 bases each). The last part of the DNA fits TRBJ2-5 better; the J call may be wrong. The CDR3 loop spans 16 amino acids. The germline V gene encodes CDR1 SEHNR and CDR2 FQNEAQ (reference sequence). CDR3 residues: CASEDRGGPYQETQYF. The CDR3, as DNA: TGTGCCAGCGAAGATCGTGGGGGACCGTACCAAGAGACCCAGTACTTC.

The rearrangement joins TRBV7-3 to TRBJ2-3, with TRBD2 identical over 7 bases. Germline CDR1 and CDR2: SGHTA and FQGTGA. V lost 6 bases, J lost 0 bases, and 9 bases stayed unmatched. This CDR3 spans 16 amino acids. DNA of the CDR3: TGTGCCAGCAGTCACGGGAGGAAACCTAGCACAGATACGCAGTATTTT. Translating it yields CASSHGRKPSTDTQYF.

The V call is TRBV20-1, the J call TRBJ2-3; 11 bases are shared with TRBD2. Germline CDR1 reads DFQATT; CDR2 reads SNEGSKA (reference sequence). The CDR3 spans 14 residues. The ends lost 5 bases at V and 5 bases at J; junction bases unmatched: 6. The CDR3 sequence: CSAEGLAVLDTQYF. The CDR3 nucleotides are TGCAGTGCTGAGGGACTAGCGGTTCTAGATACGCAGTATTTT.